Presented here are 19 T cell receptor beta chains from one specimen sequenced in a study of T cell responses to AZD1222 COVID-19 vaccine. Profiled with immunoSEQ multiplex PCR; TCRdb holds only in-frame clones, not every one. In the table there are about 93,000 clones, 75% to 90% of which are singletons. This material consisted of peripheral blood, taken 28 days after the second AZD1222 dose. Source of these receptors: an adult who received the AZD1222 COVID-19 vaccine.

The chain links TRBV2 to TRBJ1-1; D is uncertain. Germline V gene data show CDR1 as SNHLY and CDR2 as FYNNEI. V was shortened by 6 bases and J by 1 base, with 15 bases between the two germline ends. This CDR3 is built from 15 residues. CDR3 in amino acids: CASRASGQPNTEAFF. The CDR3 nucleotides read TGTGCCAGCAGGGCCTCTGGGCAACCGAACACTGAAGCTTTCTTT.

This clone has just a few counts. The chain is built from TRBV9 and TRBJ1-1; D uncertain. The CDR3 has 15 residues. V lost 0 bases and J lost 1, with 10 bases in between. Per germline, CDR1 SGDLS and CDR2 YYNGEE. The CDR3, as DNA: TGTGCCAGCAGCGTAGACTTAATAGGGAACACTGAAGCTTTCTTT. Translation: CASSVDLIGNTEAFF.

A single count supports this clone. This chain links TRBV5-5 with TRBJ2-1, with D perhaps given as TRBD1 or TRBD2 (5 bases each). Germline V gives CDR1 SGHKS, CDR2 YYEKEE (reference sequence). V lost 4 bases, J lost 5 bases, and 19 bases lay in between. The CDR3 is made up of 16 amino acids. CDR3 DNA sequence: TGTGCCAGCAGCGCCGGCTCGGGGCCAGGAGACAATGAGCAGTTCTTC. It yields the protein CASSAGSGPGDNEQFF.

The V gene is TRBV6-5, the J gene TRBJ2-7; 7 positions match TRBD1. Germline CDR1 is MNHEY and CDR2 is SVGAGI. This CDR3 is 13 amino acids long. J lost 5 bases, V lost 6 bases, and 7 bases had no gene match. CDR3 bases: TGTGCCAGCAGGGGCCAGGGGGACCACGAGCAGTACTTC. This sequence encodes CASRGQGDHEQYF.

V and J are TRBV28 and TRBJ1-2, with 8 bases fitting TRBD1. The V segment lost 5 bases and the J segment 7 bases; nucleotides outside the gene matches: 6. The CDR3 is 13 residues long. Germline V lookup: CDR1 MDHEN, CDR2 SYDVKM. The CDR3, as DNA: TGTGCCAGCAGTCTGGGACAGGAATTTGGCTACACCTTC. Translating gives CASSLGQEFGYTF.

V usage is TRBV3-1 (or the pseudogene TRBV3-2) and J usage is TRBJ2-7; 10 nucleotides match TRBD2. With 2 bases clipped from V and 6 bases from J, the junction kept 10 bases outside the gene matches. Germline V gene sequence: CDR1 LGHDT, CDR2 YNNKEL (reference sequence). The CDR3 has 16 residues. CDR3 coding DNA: TGTGCCAGCAGCCAAACTAGCGGGGAGCTTTTGAGCGAGCAGTACTTC. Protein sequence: CASSQTSGELLSEQYF.

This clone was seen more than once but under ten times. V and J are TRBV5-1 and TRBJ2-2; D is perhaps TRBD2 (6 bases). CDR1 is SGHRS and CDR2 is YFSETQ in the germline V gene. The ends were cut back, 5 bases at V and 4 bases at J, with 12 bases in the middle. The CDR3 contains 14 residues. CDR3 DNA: TGCGCCAGCAGAGAGGACTACGGCACCGGGGAGCTGTTTTTT. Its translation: CASREDYGTGELFF.

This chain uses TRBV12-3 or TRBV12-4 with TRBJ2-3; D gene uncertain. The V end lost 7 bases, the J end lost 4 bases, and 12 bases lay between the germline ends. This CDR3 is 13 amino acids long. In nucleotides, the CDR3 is TGTGCCAGCACCCCGCACACGGCAGATACGCAGTATTTT. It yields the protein CASTPHTADTQYF.

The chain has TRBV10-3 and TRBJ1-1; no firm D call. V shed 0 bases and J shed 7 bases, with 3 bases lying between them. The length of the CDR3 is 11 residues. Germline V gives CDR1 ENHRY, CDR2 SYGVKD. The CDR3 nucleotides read TGTGCCATCAGTGAGTCAGGTGAAGCTTTCTTT. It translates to CAISESGEAFF.

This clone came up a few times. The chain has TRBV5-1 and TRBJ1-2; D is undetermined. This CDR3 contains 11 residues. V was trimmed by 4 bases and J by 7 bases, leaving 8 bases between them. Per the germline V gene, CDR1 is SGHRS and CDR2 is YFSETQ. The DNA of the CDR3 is TGCGCCAGCAGCCTAAGAACTGGCTACACCTTC. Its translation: CASSLRTGYTF.

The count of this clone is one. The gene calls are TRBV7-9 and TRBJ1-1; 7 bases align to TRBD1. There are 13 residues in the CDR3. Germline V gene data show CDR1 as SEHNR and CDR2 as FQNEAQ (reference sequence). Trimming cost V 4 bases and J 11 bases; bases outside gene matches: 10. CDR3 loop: CASSYQGGVNAFF. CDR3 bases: TGTGCCAGCAGCTACCAGGGGGGCGTGAATGCTTTCTTT.

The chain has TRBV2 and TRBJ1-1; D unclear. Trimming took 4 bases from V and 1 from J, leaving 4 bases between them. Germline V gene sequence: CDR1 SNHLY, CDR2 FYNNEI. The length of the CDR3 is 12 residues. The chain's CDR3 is CASSGRNTEAFF. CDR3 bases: TGTGCCAGCAGTGGCCGGAACACTGAAGCTTTCTTT.

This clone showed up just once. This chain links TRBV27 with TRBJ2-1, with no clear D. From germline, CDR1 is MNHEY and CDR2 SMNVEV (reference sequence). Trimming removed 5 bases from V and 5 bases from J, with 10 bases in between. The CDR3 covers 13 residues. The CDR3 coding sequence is TGTGCCAGCAGTCCCGACCCTGACAATGAGCAGTTCTTC. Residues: CASSPDPDNEQFF.

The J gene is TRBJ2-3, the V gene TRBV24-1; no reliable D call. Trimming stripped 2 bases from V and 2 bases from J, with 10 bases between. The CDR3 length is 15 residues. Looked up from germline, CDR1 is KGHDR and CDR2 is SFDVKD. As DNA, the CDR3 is TGTGCCACCAGTGATTCGCGCGTTTTCACAGATACGCAGTATTTT. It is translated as CATSDSRVFTDTQYF.

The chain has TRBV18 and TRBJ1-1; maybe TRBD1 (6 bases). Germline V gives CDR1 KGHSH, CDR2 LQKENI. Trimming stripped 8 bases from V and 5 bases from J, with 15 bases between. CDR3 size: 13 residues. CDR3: CASTLTGRTEAFF. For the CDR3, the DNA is TGTGCCAGCACGCTTACAGGGAGGACTGAAGCTTTCTTT.

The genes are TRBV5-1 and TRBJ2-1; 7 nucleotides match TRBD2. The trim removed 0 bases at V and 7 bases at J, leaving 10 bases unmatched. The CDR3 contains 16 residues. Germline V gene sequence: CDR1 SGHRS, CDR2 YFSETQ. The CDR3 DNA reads TGCGCCAGCAGCTTGGCGGTGGGAGGGTCTGGAAATGAGCAGTTCTTC. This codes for CASSLAVGGSGNEQFF.

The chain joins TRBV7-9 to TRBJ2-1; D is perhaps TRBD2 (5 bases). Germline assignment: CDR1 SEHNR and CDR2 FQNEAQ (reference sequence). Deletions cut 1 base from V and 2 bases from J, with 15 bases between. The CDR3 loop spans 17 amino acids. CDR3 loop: CASSLVWAGNAYNEQFF. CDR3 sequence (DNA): TGTGCCAGCAGCTTAGTTTGGGCGGGCAACGCCTACAATGAGCAGTTCTTC.

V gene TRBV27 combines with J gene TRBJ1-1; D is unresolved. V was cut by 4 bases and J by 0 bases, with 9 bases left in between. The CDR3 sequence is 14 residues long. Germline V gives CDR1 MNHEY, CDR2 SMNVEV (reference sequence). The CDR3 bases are TGTGCCAGCAGTTCTAAGGTCATGAACACTGAAGCTTTCTTT. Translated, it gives CASSSKVMNTEAFF.

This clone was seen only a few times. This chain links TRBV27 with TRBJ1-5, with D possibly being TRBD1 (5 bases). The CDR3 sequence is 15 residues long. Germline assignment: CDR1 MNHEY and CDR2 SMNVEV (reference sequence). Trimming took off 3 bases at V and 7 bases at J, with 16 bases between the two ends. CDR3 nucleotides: TGTGCCAGCAGTTTGAAGGGGAGCGGTTGGCAGCCCCAGCATTTT. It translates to CASSLKGSGWQPQHF.